Described below is a single T cell receptor (beta chain) sequence and its context. This sample is part of a study of radiotherapy plus CTLA-4 blockade in lung cancer. Study overall: Across the patients, objective responses occurred in about 18%, and disease control in roughly 33%.

Lung cancer patients with chemo-refractory metastatic non-small-cell disease were given focal radiation plus CTLA-4 blockade with ipilimumab. Sequencing was performed with immunoSEQ multiplex PCR; in TCRdb, only in-frame clones are kept and a portion is missing. In the table there are 81,000 or so clones, about 80% of which are singletons. The CDR3 runs to 11 residues. The germline V gene encodes CDR1 MNHEY and CDR2 SVGAGI. Deletions cut 8 bases from V and 5 bases from J, with 9 bases between. This clonotype originated in a human donor with non-small cell lung cancer that progressed on radiotherapy plus ipilimumab. The V and J genes are TRBV6-5 and TRBJ1-1; D unclear. The specimen comprised peripheral blood, sampled from a patient treated with radiotherapy plus ipilimumab. CDR3 DNA: TGTGCCAGCCGTACGGGGACTGAAGCTTTCTTT. Its translation: CASRTGTEAFF.